A single sample gave rise to the 5 T cell receptor beta chains below, sequenced in a study of blood T cell repertoires in COVID-19. Sequenced by immunoSEQ multiplex PCR; TCRdb stores in-frame clones only, minus some. Here the sample spans 65,000 to 90,000 clones, 75% to 85% being singletons. Source material: peripheral blood. The receptors were sampled from a woman aged 80 or older with acute or convalescent COVID-19.

Only a few counts were recorded for this clone. The V and J genes are TRBV11-2 and TRBJ1-6; D remains unclear. This CDR3 is 14 amino acids long. CDR1 SGHAT and CDR2 FQNNGV come from the germline V gene. The ends were cut back, 1 base at V and 7 bases at J, with 8 bases in the middle. CDR3 nucleotide sequence: TGTGCCAGCAGCTTAGGCGGGAAGAATTCACCCCTCCACTTT. Encoded protein: CASSLGGKNSPLHF.

The chain couples TRBV5-6 to TRBJ1-6; D is unresolved. Germline CDR1 is SGHDT and CDR2 is YYEEEE. The CDR3 covers 15 residues. The V end was cut by 0 bases, the J end by 6 bases, with 10 bases between. The CDR3: CASSLAVGGNSPLHF. As DNA, the CDR3 is TGTGCCAGCAGCTTGGCCGTAGGAGGTAATTCACCCCTCCACTTT.

V and J are TRBV12-2 and TRBJ2-7; the table gives TRBD2 as D, unverified against the DNA. TRBV12-2 constitutes a pseudogene. The CDR3 has 14 residues. This CDR3 is CASRLPPSGGEQYF. The CDR3 bases are TGTGCAAGTCGCCTCCCCCCTAGCGGGGGCGAGCAGTACTTC.

V and J are TRBV3-1 (or the pseudogene TRBV3-2) and TRBJ2-5, with D tentatively TRBD2 (5 bases). The CDR3 is 15 residues long. Germline V gene sequence: CDR1 LGHDT, CDR2 YNNKEL (reference sequence). The V and J ends lost 1 base and 5 bases respectively, with 14 bases between them. CDR3: CASSQAAEHGETQYF. For the CDR3, the DNA is TGTGCCAGCAGCCAAGCAGCGGAACACGGGGAGACCCAGTACTTC.

The CDR3 DNA follows: TGTGCCAGCAGTGGGACAGGGGGTCAGCCCCAGCATTTT. This translates into CASSGTGGQPQHF. V and J are TRBV2 and TRBJ1-5, with 10 bases fitting TRBD1. Trimming took 4 bases from V and 6 from J; bases not matched to a gene: 0. This CDR3 is 13 amino acids long. Germline V CDR1 and CDR2: SNHLY, FYNNEI.